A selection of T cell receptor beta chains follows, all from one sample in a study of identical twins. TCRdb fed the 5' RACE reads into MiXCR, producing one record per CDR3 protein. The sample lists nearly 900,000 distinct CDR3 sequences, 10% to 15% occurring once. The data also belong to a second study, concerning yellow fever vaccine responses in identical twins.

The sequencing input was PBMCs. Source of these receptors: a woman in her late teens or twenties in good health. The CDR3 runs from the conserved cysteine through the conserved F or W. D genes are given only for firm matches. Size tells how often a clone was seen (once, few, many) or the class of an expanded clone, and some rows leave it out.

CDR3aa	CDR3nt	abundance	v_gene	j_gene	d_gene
CASREWAKNIQYF	TGTGCCAGCAGAGAGTGGGCCAAAAACATTCAGTACTTC	few	TRBV12-3/TRBV12-4	TRBJ2-4	-
CASSTQPTDGDTQYF	TGTGCCAGCAGCACTCAACCGACGGATGGAGATACGCAGTATTTT	few	TRBV11-2	TRBJ2-3	-
CASSPVGAKQYF	TGTGCCAGCAGCCCGGTCGGGGCCAAGCAGTATTTT	few	TRBV5-8	TRBJ2-3	-
CASSLAGRSYEQYF	TGCGCCAGCAGCTTGGCAGGCAGATCCTACGAGCAGTACTTC	many	TRBV5-1	TRBJ2-7	-
CASSFLDEPQHF	TGTGCCAGCAGCTTCCTGGACGAGCCCCAGCATTTT	few	TRBV7-9	TRBJ1-5	-
CASSPTGGVLYNEQFF	TGTGCCAGCAGCCCAACGGGGGGGGTCCTTTACAATGAGCAGTTCTTC	once	TRBV7-8	TRBJ2-1	TRBD2
CATSSRRRGGSYEQYF	TGTGCCACCAGCAGCCGGAGACGGGGAGGCTCCTACGAGCAGTACTTC	-	TRBV15	TRBJ2-7	-
CASSLDLGELFF	TGTGCCAGCAGCTTAGACCTCGGGGAGCTGTTTTTT	-	TRBV7-9	TRBJ2-2	-
CATKSRSGVGGNEQFF	TGTGCCACCAAATCAAGATCAGGAGTGGGAGGGAATGAGCAGTTCTTC	few	TRBV24-1	TRBJ2-1	TRBD2
CSARRDSPRETQYF	TGCAGTGCTAGGAGGGACAGCCCCAGGGAGACCCAGTACTTC	-	TRBV20-1	TRBJ2-5	TRBD1
CASSPRTSYNEQFF	TGCGCCAGCAGCCCCCGGACGAGCTACAATGAGCAGTTCTTC	many	TRBV5-1	TRBJ2-1	-
CSGTGDAYEQYF	TGCAGCGGTACAGGAGATGCCTACGAGCAGTACTTC	few	TRBV29-1	TRBJ2-7	-
CASSQYLSGELFF	TGTGCCAGCAGCCAATACCTCTCCGGGGAGCTGTTTTTT	-	TRBV3-1	TRBJ2-2	-
CASSLIRPPWVNEQFF	TGTGCCAGCAGCTTAATACGGCCTCCTTGGGTCAATGAGCAGTTCTTC	few	TRBV11-2	TRBJ2-1	-
CSAKGGNTEAFF	TGCAGTGCTAAAGGGGGGAACACTGAAGCTTTCTTT	many	TRBV20-1	TRBJ1-1	-
CASSSGSSPHNEQFF	TGTGCCAGCAGCTCAGGGTCTAGCCCCCACAATGAGCAGTTCTTC	-	TRBV11-2	TRBJ2-1	-
CASSFGRTLYEKLFF	TGTGCCAGCAGTTTTGGCAGAACCCTGTATGAAAAACTGTTTTTT	-	TRBV7-9	TRBJ1-4	-
CASSQEQGFGYEQYF	TGCGCCAGCAGCCAAGAACAGGGGTTTGGCTACGAGCAGTACTTC	few	TRBV4-1	TRBJ2-7	TRBD1